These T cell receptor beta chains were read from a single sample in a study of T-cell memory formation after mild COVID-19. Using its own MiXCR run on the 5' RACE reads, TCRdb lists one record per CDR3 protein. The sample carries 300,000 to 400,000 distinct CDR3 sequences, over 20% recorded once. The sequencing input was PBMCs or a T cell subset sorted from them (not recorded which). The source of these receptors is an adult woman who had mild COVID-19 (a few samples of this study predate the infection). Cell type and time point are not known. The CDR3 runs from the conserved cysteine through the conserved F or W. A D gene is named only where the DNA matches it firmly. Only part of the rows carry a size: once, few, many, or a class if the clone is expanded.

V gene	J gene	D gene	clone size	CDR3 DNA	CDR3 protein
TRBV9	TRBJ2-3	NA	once	TGTGCCAGCAGCGTAAACGTGGGGAACACAGATACGCAGTATTTT	CASSVNVGNTDTQYF
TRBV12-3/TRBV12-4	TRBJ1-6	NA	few	TGTGCCAGCAGTTTAGGGAGGGACTTTACCCTCCACTTT	CASSLGRDFTLHF
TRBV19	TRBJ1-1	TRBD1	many	TGTGCCAGTAGTATAGGGAACAGGGGCGAAGCTTTCTTT	CASSIGNRGEAFF
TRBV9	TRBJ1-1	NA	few	TGTGCCAGCAGCGTAGGCGGTTTTCGTTTTGGTGAAGCTTTCTTT	CASSVGGFRFGEAFF
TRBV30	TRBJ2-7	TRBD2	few	TGTGCCTGGAGTGGACCAGAAGCGGGGGGGCTCGAGCAGTACTTC	CAWSGPEAGGLEQYF
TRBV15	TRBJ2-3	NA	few	TGTGCCACCAGCAGACTATCGACACCAGATACGCAGTATTTT	CATSRLSTPDTQYF
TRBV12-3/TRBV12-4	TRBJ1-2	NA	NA	TGTGCCAGCAGCCCTGGGGAGTTTTATGGCTACACCTTC	CASSPGEFYGYTF
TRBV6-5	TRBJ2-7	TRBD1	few	TGTGCCAGCAGTTACTCCCCAGGGGGAACTTACGAGCAGTACTTC	CASSYSPGGTYEQYF
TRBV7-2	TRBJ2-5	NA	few	TGTGCCAGCAGCACAGGTGTTAGCAAAGAGACCCAGTACTTC	CASSTGVSKETQYF
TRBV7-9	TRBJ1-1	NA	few	TGTGCCAGCAGCGCGGGGGAGGCTGAAGCTTTCTTT	CASSAGEAEAFF
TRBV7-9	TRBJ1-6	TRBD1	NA	TGTGCCAGCAGCTTAGGACAGGGGATTTCACCCCTCCACTTT	CASSLGQGISPLHF
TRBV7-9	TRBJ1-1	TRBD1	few	TGTGCCAGCAGCACCCTTGACAGGGGGGAAGCTTTCTTT	CASSTLDRGEAFF
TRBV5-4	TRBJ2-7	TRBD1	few	TGTGCCAGCAGCTCACCGACAGGGTCTGGAGAGCAGTACTTC	CASSSPTGSGEQYF
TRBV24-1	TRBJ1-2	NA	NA	TGTGCCACCAGTGAAACGTCCACACGCCCTCGCTACACCTTC	CATSETSTRPRYTF
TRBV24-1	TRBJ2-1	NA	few	TGTGCCACCAGTGATCTCAAGAGGGACCGCTCCTACAATGAGCAGTTCTTC	CATSDLKRDRSYNEQFF
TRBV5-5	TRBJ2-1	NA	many	TGTGCCAGCAGCATTACCGGGCTTCGCCCCGACAATGAGCAGTTCTTC	CASSITGLRPDNEQFF
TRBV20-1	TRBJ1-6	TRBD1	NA	TGCAGTGCTACCGGACAGGGGGCAAATAATTCACCCCTCCACTTT	CSATGQGANNSPLHF
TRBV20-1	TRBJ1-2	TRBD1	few	TGCAGTGCTCGGGACAGGTCCTATGGCTACACCTTC	CSARDRSYGYTF
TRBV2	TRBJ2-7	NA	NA	TGTGCCAGCAGCGCCGAGGGCTACGAGCAGTACTTC	CASSAEGYEQYF
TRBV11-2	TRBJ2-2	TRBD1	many	TGTGCCAGCAGCTTAAGTCGCGACAGGGTGCGCACCGGGGAGCTGTTTTTT	CASSLSRDRVRTGELFF
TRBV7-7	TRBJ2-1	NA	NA	TGTGCCAGCAGCCGAAACAAGGGGGGGGGTGAGCAGTTCTTC	CASSRNKGGGEQFF
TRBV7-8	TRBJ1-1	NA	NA	TGTGCCAGCAGCTTAGCCCAGGGGTTAGGCACTGAAGCTTTCTTT	CASSLAQGLGTEAFF